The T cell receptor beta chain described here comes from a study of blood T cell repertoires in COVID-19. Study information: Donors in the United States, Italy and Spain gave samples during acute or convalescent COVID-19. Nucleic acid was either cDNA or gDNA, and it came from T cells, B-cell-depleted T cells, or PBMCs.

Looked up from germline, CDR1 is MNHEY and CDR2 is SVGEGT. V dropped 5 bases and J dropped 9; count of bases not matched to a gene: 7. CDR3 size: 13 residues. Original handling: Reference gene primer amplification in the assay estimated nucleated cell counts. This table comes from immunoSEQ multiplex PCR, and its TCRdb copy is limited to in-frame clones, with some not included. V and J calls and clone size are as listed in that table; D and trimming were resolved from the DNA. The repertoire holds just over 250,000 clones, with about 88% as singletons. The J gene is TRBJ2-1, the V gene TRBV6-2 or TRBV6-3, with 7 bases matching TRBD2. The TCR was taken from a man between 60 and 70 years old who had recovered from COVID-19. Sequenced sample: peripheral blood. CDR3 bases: TGTGCCAGCAGTGATAATTTAGCGGGTGAGCAGTTCTTC. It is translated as CASSDNLAGEQFF.